This TCR beta chain is drawn from a study of blood T cell repertoires in COVID-19. At the level of the study: The samples span acute and convalescent COVID-19 from the United States, Italy and Spain.

Only in-frame clones appear in the TCRdb table, and some are missing; sequencing was by immunoSEQ multiplex PCR. The sample includes 190,000 or so clones, approximately 86% of them seen just once. J gave up 12 bases and V 6 bases, and 7 bases lay outside the gene matches. This CDR3 spans 11 amino acids. Germline CDR1 reads SQVTM; CDR2 reads ANQGSEA. The source of this sequence is a man in his forties or fifties with active or convalescent COVID-19. What was sequenced was peripheral blood. V is TRBV29-1 and J is TRBJ2-1, with 8 nucleotides matching TRBD2. DNA of the CDR3: TGCAGCGTCCCCTTTCGGGAGGGGCAGTTCTTC. Protein: CSVPFREGQFF.